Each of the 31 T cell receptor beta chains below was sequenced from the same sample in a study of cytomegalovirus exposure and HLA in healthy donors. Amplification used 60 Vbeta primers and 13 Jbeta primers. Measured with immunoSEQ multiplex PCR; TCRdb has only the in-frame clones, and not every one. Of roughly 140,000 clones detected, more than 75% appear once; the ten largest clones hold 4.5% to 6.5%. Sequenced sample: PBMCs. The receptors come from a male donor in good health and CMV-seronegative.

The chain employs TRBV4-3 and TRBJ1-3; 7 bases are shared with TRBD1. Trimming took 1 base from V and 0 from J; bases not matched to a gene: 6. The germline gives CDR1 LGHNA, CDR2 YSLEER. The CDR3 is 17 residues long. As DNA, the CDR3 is TGCGCCAGCAGCCAAGCCACAGGGGCCGACTCTGGAAACACCATATATTTT. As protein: CASSQATGADSGNTIYF.

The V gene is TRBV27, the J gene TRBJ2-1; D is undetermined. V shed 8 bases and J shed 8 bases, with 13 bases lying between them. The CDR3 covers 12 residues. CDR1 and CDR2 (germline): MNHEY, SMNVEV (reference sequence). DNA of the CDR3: TGTGCCAGCCGCGGCGGCCTCGATGAGCAGTTCTTC. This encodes CASRGGLDEQFF.

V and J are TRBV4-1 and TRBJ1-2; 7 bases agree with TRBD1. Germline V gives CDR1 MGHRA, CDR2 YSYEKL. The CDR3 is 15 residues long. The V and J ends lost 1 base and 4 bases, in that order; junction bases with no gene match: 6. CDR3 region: CASSQGDRLSYGYTF. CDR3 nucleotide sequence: TGCGCCAGCAGCCAAGGGGACAGATTAAGCTATGGCTACACCTTC.

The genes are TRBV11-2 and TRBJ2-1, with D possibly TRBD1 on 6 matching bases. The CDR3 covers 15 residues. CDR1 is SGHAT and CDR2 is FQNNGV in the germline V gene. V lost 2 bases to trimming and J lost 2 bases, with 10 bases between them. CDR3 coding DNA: TGTGCCAGCAGCTTACTTACAGGGACCTACAATGAGCAGTTCTTC. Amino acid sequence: CASSLLTGTYNEQFF.

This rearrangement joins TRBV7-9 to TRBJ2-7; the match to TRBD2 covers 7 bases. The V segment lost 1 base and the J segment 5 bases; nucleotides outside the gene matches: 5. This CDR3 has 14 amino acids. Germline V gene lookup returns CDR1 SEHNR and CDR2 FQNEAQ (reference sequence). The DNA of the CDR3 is TGTGCCAGCAGCTTAGGGGGGAGCGGGAACGAGCAGTACTTC. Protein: CASSLGGSGNEQYF. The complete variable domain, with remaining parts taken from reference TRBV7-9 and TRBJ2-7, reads DTGVSQNPRHKITKRGQNVTFRCDPISEHNRLYWYRQTLGQGPEFLTYFQNEAQLEKSRLLSDRFSAERPKGSFSTLEIQRTEQGDSAMYLCASSLGGSGNEQYFGPGTRLTVT.

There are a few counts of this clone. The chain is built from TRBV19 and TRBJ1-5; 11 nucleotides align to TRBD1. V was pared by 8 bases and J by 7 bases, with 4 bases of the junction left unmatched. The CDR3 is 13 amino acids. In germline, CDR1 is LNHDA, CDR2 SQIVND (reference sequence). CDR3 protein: CASGGQGGQPQHF. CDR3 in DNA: TGTGCCAGTGGGGGACAGGGGGGCCAGCCCCAGCATTTT.

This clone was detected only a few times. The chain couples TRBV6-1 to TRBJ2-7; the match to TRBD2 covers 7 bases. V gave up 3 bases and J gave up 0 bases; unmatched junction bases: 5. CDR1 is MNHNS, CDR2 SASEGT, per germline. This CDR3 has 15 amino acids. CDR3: CASSDGGSFSYEQYF. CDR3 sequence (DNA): TGTGCCAGCAGTGATGGCGGGAGCTTCTCCTACGAGCAGTACTTC.

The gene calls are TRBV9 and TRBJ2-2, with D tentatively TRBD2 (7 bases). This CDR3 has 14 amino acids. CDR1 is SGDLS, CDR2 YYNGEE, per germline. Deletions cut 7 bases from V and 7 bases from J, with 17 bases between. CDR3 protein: CASGLRGAGGELFF. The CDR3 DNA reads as TGTGCCAGCGGCCTCCGGGGGGCCGGCGGGGAGCTGTTTTTT.

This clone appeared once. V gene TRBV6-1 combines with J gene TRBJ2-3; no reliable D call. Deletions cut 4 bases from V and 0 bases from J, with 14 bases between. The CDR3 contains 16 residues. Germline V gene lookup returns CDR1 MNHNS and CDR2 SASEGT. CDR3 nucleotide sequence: TGTGCCAGCAGTGGCACCTACAGCTCTAGCACAGATACGCAGTATTTT. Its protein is CASSGTYSSSTDTQYF.

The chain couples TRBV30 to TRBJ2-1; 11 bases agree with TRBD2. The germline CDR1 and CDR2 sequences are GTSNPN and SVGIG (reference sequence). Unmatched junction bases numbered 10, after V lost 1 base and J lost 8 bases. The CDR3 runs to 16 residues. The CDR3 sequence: CAWSGTPSGGWYEQFF. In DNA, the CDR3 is TGTGCCTGGAGTGGCACTCCTAGCGGGGGGTGGTATGAGCAGTTCTTC.

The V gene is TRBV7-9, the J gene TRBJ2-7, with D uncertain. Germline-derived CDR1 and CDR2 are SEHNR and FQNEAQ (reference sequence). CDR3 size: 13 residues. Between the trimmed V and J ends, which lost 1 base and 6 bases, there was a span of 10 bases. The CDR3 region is CASSLDSSPEQYF. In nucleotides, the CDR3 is TGTGCCAGCAGCTTAGACTCTAGTCCCGAGCAGTACTTC.

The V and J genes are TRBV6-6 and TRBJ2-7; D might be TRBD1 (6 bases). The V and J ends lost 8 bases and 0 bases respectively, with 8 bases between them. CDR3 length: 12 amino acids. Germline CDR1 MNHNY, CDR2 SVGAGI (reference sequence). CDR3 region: CASGTFSYEQYF. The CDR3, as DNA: TGTGCCAGCGGGACATTCTCCTACGAGCAGTACTTC.

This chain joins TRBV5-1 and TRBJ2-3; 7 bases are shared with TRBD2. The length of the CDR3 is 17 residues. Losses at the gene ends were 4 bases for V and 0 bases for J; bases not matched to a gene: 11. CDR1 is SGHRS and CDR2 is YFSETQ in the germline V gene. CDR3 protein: CASSPPTLAGSTDTQYF. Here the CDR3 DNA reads TGCGCCAGCAGCCCGCCTACTTTAGCGGGTAGCACAGATACGCAGTATTTT.

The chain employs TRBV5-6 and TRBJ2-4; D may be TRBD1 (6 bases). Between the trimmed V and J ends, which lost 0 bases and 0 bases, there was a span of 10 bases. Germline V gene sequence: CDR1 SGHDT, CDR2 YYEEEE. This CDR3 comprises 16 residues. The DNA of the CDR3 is TGTGCCAGCAGCTTGGGACAGGCAGAAGCCAAAAACATTCAGTACTTC. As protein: CASSLGQAEAKNIQYF.

CDR3 sequence reads: CASSVEVNTEAFF. CDR3 sequence (DNA): TGTGCCAGCAGTGTCGAGGTGAACACTGAAGCTTTCTTT. The J gene is TRBJ1-1, the V gene TRBV9; the D is unclear. CDR1 SGDLS and CDR2 YYNGEE come from the germline V gene. This CDR3 has 13 amino acids. V was trimmed by 5 bases and J by 0 bases, leaving 8 bases between them.

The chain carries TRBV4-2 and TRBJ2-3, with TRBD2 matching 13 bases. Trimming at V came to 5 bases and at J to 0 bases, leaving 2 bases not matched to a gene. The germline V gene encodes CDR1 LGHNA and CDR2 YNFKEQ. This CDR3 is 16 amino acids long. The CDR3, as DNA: TGTGCCAGCAGCGGGACTAGCGGGGCTAGCACAGATACGCAGTATTTT. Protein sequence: CASSGTSGASTDTQYF.

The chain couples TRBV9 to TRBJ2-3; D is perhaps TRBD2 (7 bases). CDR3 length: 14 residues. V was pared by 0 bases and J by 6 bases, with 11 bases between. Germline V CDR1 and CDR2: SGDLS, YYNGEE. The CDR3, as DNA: TGTGCCAGCAGCGTAGAGGGGGGGTGGGATACGCAGTATTTT. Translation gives CASSVEGGWDTQYF.

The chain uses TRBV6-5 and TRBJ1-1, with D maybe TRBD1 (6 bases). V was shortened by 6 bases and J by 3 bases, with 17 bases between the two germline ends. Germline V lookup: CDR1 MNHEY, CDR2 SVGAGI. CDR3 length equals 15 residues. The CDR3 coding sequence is TGTGCCAGCAGGGGATCGGGGGGCTGGGACACTGAAGCTTTCTTT. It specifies CASRGSGGWDTEAFF.

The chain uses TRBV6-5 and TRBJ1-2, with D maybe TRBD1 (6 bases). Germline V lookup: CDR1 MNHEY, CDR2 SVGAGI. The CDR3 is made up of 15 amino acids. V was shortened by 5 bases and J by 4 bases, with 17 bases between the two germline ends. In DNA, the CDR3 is TGTGCCAGCAGTCCCAGGGGAGGGGGGTTCTATGGCTACACCTTC. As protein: CASSPRGGGFYGYTF.

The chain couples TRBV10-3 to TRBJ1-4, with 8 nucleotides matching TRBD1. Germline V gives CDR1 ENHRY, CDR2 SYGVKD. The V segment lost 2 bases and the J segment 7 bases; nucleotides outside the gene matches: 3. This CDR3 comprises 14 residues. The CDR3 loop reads CAISEGQGSEKLFF. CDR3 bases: TGTGCCATCAGTGAGGGACAGGGAAGTGAAAAACTGTTTTTT.

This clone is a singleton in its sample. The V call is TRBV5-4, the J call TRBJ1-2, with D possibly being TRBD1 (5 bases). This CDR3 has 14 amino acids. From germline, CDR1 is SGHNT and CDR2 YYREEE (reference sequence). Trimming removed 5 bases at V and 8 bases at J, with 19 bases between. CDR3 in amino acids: CASRGGGAGNGYTF. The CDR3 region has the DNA TGTGCCAGCAGGGGGGGTGGGGCAGGGAACGGCTACACCTTC.

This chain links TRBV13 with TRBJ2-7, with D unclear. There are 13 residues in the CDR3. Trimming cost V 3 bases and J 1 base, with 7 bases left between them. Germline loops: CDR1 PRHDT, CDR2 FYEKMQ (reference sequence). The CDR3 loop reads CASSLTGSYEQYF. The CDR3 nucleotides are TGTGCCAGCAGCTTGACCGGGTCCTACGAGCAGTACTTC.

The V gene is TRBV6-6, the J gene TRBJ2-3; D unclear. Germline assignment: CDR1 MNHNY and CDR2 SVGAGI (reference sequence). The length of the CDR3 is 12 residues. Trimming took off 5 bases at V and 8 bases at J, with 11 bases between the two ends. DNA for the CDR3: TGTGCCAGCAGTACCCGGGTGGGTACGCAGTATTTT. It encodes CASSTRVGTQYF.

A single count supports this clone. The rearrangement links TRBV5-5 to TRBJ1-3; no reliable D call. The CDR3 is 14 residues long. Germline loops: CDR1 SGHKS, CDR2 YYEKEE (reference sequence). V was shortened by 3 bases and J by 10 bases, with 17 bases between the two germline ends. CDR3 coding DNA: TGTGCCAGCAGCTCCCCTGGGGAGGGAACAACCATATATTTT. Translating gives CASSSPGEGTTIYF.

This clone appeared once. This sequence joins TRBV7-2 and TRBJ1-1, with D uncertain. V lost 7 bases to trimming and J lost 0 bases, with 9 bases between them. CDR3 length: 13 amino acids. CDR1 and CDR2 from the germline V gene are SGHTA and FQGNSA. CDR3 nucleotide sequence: TGTGCCAGCACCAACGGGGTGAACACTGAAGCTTTCTTT. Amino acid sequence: CASTNGVNTEAFF.

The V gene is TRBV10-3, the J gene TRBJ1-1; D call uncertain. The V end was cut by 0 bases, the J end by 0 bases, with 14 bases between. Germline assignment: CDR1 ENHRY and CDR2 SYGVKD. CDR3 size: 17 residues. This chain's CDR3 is CAISESSSLSLNTEAFF. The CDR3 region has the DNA TGTGCCATCAGTGAGTCGAGTAGCCTCTCCTTGAACACTGAAGCTTTCTTT.

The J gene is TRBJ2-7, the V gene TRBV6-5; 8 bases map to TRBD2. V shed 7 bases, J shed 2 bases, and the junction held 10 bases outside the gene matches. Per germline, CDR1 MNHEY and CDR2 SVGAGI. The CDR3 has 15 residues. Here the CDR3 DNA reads TGTGCCAGCACCTCCCCGGCGGGGGGTACCTACGAGCAGTACTTC. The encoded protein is CASTSPAGGTYEQYF.

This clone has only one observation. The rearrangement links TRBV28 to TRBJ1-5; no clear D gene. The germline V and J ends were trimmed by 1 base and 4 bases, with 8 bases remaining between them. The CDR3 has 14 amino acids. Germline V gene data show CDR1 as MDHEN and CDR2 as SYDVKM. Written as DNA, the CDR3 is TGTGCCAGCAGTTTATATCGGGGAAATCAGCCCCAGCATTTT. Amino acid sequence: CASSLYRGNQPQHF. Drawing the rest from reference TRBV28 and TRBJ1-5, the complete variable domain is DVKVTQSSRYLVKRTGEKVFLECVQDMDHENMFWYRQDPGLGLRLIYFSYDVKMKEKGDIPEGYSVSREKKERFSLILESASTNQTSMYLCASSLYRGNQPQHFGDGTRLSIL.

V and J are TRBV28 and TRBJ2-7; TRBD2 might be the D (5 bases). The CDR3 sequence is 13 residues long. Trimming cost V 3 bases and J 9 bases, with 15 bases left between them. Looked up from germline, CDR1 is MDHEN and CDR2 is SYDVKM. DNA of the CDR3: TGTGCCAGCAGTTTTCCGCCGGGGAACGGGCAGTACTTC. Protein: CASSFPPGNGQYF.

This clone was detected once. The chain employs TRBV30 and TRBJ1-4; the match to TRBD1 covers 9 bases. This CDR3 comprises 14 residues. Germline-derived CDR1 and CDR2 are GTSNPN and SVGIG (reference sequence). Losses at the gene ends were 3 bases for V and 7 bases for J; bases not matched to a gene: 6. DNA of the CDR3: TGTGCCTGGAGCCTGGGACAGGGTGGTGAAAAACTGTTTTTT. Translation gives CAWSLGQGGEKLFF. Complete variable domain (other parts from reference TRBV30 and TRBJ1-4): SQTIHQWPATLVQPVGSPLSLECTVEGTSNPNLYWYRQAAGRGLQLLFYSVGIGQISSEVPQNLSASRPQDRQFILSSKKLLLSDSGFYLCAWSLGQGGEKLFFGSGTQLSVL.

The CDR3 DNA reads TGTGCCAGCAGATCAACCGGGTCCCCCACCTACGAGCAGTACTTC. It specifies CASRSTGSPTYEQYF. The V call is TRBV11-2, the J call TRBJ2-7, with D hard to call. Trimming took 6 bases from V and 2 from J, leaving 17 bases between them. The CDR3 is made up of 15 amino acids. The germline gives CDR1 SGHAT, CDR2 FQNNGV.